This T cell receptor beta chain was found in a study of CD8 T cells in ankylosing spondylitis. The study's findings and limits: In reactive arthritis synovial fluid and blood, some motif variants had been reported before. The study identified a TCR beta motif of seven or eight highly homologous variants that appeared characteristic of ankylosing spondylitis blood.

V lost 5 bases, J lost 4 bases, and 7 bases lay in between. The CDR3 runs to 12 residues. Germline V CDR1 and CDR2: SGHTA, FQGNSA. TCRdb fed the 5' RACE reads into MiXCR, producing one record per CDR3 protein. The sample has some 840,000 distinct CDR3 sequences; about an eighth are singletons. This clonotype has at least ten counts. The antigen remains undetermined. The sequenced material came from blood, either unsorted or a sorted T cell fraction (not recorded which). V gene TRBV7-2 combines with J gene TRBJ2-3, with D possibly TRBD2 on 5 matching bases. The sequence was collected from a male donor with ankylosing spondylitis. The CDR3 DNA reads TGTGCCAGCAGCCGAGGGTCAGATACGCAGTATTTT. Its translation: CASSRGSDTQYF.